The rows below give T cell receptor beta chains drawn from one sample of a study of identifying expanded T cells in peripheral blood. Libraries were prepared by immunoSEQ multiplex PCR; TCRdb keeps only in-frame clonotypes and omits some of them. The profile shows some 96,000 clones, about 87% of them singletons. Material for sequencing was blood. The origin of the receptors is a person between 18 and 75 years old in good health. The CDR3 runs from the conserved cysteine through the conserved F or W. The D gene is left open where the match is weak. Clone sizes are given selectively: once, few, many, or a class where the clone is expanded.

NA	NA	TRBV21-1	TRBJ2-7	TGTGCCAGCAGTGCCCCCGGGAGAGACTCCTACGAGCAGTACTTC	CASSAPGRDSYEQYF
NA	NA	TRBV6-1	TRBJ2-2	TGTGCCAGCAGTATAACAGGACCCGGGGAGCTGTTTTTT	CASSITGPGELFF
once	TRBD2	TRBV7-7	TRBJ2-5	TGTGCCAGCAGCTTAGTGGGTCCTAGCGGACAAGAGACCCAGTACTTC	CASSLVGPSGQETQYF
NA	NA	TRBV9	TRBJ2-7	TGTGCCAGCAGTTTAGCGGCAGGGGAGCAGTACTTC	CASSLAAGEQYF
NA	NA	TRBV9	TRBJ2-3	TGTGCCAGCAGCGTAGACTGGGCAGATACGCAGTATTTT	CASSVDWADTQYF
NA	NA	TRBV19	TRBJ2-1	TGTGCCAGTAGCCGTACTAGCTTACTCTCCTACAATGAGCAGTTCTTC	CASSRTSLLSYNEQFF
NA	NA	TRBV7-2	TRBJ1-1	TGTGCCAGCAGCCGGGGGAGGAACACTGAGGCTTTCTTT	CASSRGRNTEAFF
once	NA	TRBV6-4	TRBJ1-2	TGTGCCAGCAGTGACTTTTCGGGGGGGCAACCAAACTATGGCTACACCTTC	CASSDFSGGQPNYGYTF
NA	NA	TRBV5-5	TRBJ1-2	TGTGCCAGCAGCAGGGGGGACATTATTGGCTACACCTTC	CASSRGDIIGYTF
NA	NA	TRBV2	TRBJ1-2	TGTGCCAGCAGCCCAATGGTGGCCCCCGGTTCCTATGGCTACACCTTC	CASSPMVAPGSYGYTF
NA	NA	TRBV9	TRBJ2-1	TGTGCCAGCAGCGTAAGCCCAAGCCACAATGAGCAGTTCTTC	CASSVSPSHNEQFF
few	NA	TRBV7-7	TRBJ1-2	TGTGCCAGCAGCGCGTCAGGTGGTGGCAGTGGCTACACCTTC	CASSASGGGSGYTF
NA	TRBD1	TRBV18	TRBJ1-1	TGTGCCAGCTCACGGGGGACAGGGGGCGGGTCGACTGAAGCTTTCTTT	CASSRGTGGGSTEAFF
NA	NA	TRBV9	TRBJ2-5	TGTGCCAGCAGCGTAGGGGGGCTAGCGGAAGAGACCCAGTACTTC	CASSVGGLAEETQYF
NA	NA	TRBV4-1	TRBJ2-7	TGCGCCAGCAGCTCCTACGGGGCCTCCTACGAGCAGTACTTC	CASSSYGASYEQYF
NA	NA	TRBV6-1	TRBJ1-2	TGTGCTTTAAAGAGGACCGCGAGTACGGATGGCTACACCTTC	CALKRTASTDGYTF
NA	NA	TRBV10-3	TRBJ1-5	TGTGCCATCAGTGACAGGCTAGATCAGCCCCAGCATTTT	CAISDRLDQPQHF
NA	NA	TRBV7-9	TRBJ1-4	TGTGCCAGCAGCTTAGGGACAACGGCGGGTGAAAAACTGTTTTTT	CASSLGTTAGEKLFF
NA	TRBD2	TRBV7-2	TRBJ2-3	TGTGCCAGCAGCTCGGGTAGCGGGAGGGCCGACGCAGATACGCAGTATTTT	CASSSGSGRADADTQYF
NA	NA	TRBV2	TRBJ2-5	TGTGCCAGCAGTGAATTAGGCGCAGGGCAAGAGACCCAGTACTTC	CASSELGAGQETQYF
NA	TRBD2	TRBV30	TRBJ2-5	TGTGCCTGGAGTGCCGGGACTAGCGGGAGGGCCGGTGAGACCCAGTACTTC	CAWSAGTSGRAGETQYF
NA	NA	TRBV30	TRBJ1-3	TGTGCCTGGAGTACTACGGATGCGGGCACCATATATTTT	CAWSTTDAGTIYF
NA	TRBD1	TRBV6-1	TRBJ2-7	TGTGCCAGCAGTGTTGACAGGGTGGGACACGGGCAGTACTTC	CASSVDRVGHGQYF
few	NA	TRBV19	TRBJ1-2	TGTGCCAGTAAGTCGAATCCTAACTATGGCTACACCTTC	CASKSNPNYGYTF
NA	NA	TRBV19	TRBJ2-2	TGTGCCAGTAGTATAACCGGGGACACCGGGGAGCTGTTTTTT	CASSITGDTGELFF
NA	TRBD2	TRBV5-1	TRBJ2-1	TGCGCCAGCAGCGGGACTAGCGGGAGCAACAATGAGCAGTTCTTC	CASSGTSGSNNEQFF
NA	TRBD1	TRBV7-2	TRBJ1-5	TGTGCCAGCAGCCAGGGGGGAGGTGGCGGCAATCAGCCCCAGCATTTT	CASSQGGGGGNQPQHF
NA	NA	TRBV5-1	TRBJ2-7	TGCGCCAGCAGCCCGGGGACAAAAGTGGGCTACGAGCAGTACTTC	CASSPGTKVGYEQYF
NA	NA	TRBV5-6	TRBJ2-7	TGTGCCAGCAGCTCCGGGACGGATATACGCGAGCAGTACTTC	CASSSGTDIREQYF
NA	TRBD1	TRBV19	TRBJ1-4	TGTGCCAGTAGTCCTCAGGGGGCAACTAATGAAAAACTGTTTTTT	CASSPQGATNEKLFF
NA	NA	TRBV29-1	TRBJ1-1	TGCAGCGTTGAAGACACACTAAACACTGAAGCTTTCTTT	CSVEDTLNTEAFF
NA	NA	TRBV7-2	TRBJ1-6	TGTGCCAGCAGCTTTTTGGTGGGAAGGGTAAATTCACCCCTCCACTTT	CASSFLVGRVNSPLHF
NA	TRBD2	TRBV7-3	TRBJ2-3	TGTGCCAGCAGCTTAACGGGACTAGCGGGAGAAAATACGCAGTATTTT	CASSLTGLAGENTQYF
NA	NA	TRBV14	TRBJ2-1	TGTGCCAGCAGCCTCACCAGCGGCTCCTACAATGAGCAGTTCTTC	CASSLTSGSYNEQFF
NA	NA	TRBV5-6	TRBJ1-4	TGTGCCAGCAGCTTGGGTCGGACTGGGGAACTGTTTTTT	CASSLGRTGELFF
NA	NA	TRBV27	TRBJ1-6	TGTGCCAGCAGTTTAATGAGGGGGAGGTCCTATAATTCACCCCTCCACTTT	CASSLMRGRSYNSPLHF
NA	TRBD1	TRBV30	TRBJ2-1	TGTGCCTGGATGCAGAGGGGGCCCAACAATGAGCAGTTCTTC	CAWMQRGPNNEQFF
NA	NA	TRBV11-2	TRBJ2-1	TGTGCCAGCAGCCGCACAGCCACACCTAGCAATGAGCAGTTCTTC	CASSRTATPSNEQFF
NA	NA	TRBV27	TRBJ1-1	TGTGCCAGCAGTTTATCAGAGGGATCCATGAACACTGAAGCTTTCTTT	CASSLSEGSMNTEAFF
NA	NA	TRBV11-1	TRBJ2-5	TGTGCCAGCAGCTCACCCTTGGGGGCCCAGTACTTC	CASSSPLGAQYF
NA	TRBD1	TRBV5-1	TRBJ2-7	TGCGCCAGCAGCTTGGACCAGGGGGCTTCCTACGAGCAGTACTTC	CASSLDQGASYEQYF
NA	TRBD1	TRBV2	TRBJ1-1	TGTGCCAGCAGTGGACAGGGGTTGGTGTTCGCTGAAGCTTTCTTT	CASSGQGLVFAEAFF
NA	NA	TRBV11-1	TRBJ1-1	TGTGCCAGCAGCTCAGGTGGGGTTGGGGTTGGAACTGAAGCTTTCTTT	CASSSGGVGVGTEAFF
NA	NA	TRBV7-2	TRBJ1-5	TGTGCCAGCAGCAATTACTATAGCAATCAGCCCCAGCATTTT	CASSNYYSNQPQHF
once	NA	TRBV18	TRBJ1-5	TGTGCCAGCTCACCTATGGATGACAGTGATCAGCCCCAGCATTTT	CASSPMDDSDQPQHF
once	NA	TRBV7-9	TRBJ2-5	TGTGCCAGCAGTGGGCAGGGGCTGTACCAAGAGACCCAGTACTTC	CASSGQGLYQETQYF
NA	TRBD1	TRBV7-9	TRBJ1-2	TGTGCCAGCAGCTTAAAACAGGGGGCGAAAGGCTACACCTTC	CASSLKQGAKGYTF
NA	NA	TRBV9	TRBJ2-7	TGTGCCAGCAGCCAAATAGGTGGGGAGCAGTACTTC	CASSQIGGEQYF
NA	NA	TRBV30	TRBJ1-6	TGTGCCTGGAGTAATCAGTATTCACCCCTCCACTTT	CAWSNQYSPLHF
NA	NA	TRBV4-1	TRBJ1-2	TGCGCCAGCAGCCAAGTCAGGGTGCATGGCTACACCTTC	CASSQVRVHGYTF
few	TRBD1	TRBV19	TRBJ1-5	TGTGCCAGTCGACAGGGCGATCAGCCCCAGCATTTT	CASRQGDQPQHF
NA	NA	TRBV6-6	TRBJ2-6	TGTGCCAGCAGACCACAGCGCTCTGGGGCCAACGTCCTGACTTTC	CASRPQRSGANVLTF
once	NA	TRBV18	TRBJ2-2	TGTGCCAGCTCACCACGAGTTAGGGCTTCGGTAGGAGCCGGGGAGCTGTTTTTT	CASSPRVRASVGAGELFF
NA	NA	TRBV9	TRBJ1-2	TGTGCCAGCAGCGTAGGGGACCACGGCTCTAGTGGCTACACCTTC	CASSVGDHGSSGYTF